One sample yielded the 29 T cell receptor beta chains listed below, sequenced in a study of PD-L1 blockade in urothelial cancer. Time point defined: pretreatment peripheral blood. Profiled with immunoSEQ multiplex PCR; TCRdb holds only in-frame clones, not every one. The repertoire holds some 89,000 clones, with approximately 81% as singletons. Material: PBMCs, obtained around atezolizumab (anti-PD-L1) treatment. These receptors all come from a man aged 55 to 69 with urothelial cancer.

V usage is TRBV30 and J usage is TRBJ1-2, with a possible D match to TRBD1 (5 bases). With 3 bases removed from V and 3 bases from J, the gap between germline ends came to 17 bases. This CDR3 is 15 amino acids long. The germline CDR1 and CDR2 sequences are GTSNPN and SVGIG (reference sequence). In DNA, the CDR3 is TGTGCCTGGAGCGGGGGACTCCAGCACGACTATGGCTACACCTTC. Amino acids: CAWSGGLQHDYGYTF.

In its sample, this clone was seen once. CDR3 amino acids: CALQGGSYNEQFF. For the CDR3, the DNA is TGTGCCCTCCAGGGAGGTTCCTACAATGAGCAGTTCTTC. The chain is built from TRBV2 and TRBJ2-1; TRBD2 might be the D (6 bases). This CDR3 has 13 amino acids. V shed 11 bases and J shed 1 base, with 12 bases lying between them. Germline-derived CDR1 and CDR2 are SNHLY and FYNNEI.

This sequence joins TRBV7-2 and TRBJ1-4; perhaps TRBD1 as D (5 bases). With 5 bases removed from V and 13 bases from J, the gap between germline ends came to 14 bases. Looked up from germline, CDR1 is SGHTA and CDR2 is FQGNSA. This CDR3 has 12 residues. CDR3 amino acids: CASSPNAGGLFF. DNA of the CDR3: TGTGCCAGCAGCCCCAACGCCGGGGGACTGTTTTTT. The whole variable domain, remainder taken from reference TRBV7-2 and TRBJ1-4, is GAGVSQSPSNKVTEKGKDVELRCDPISGHTALYWYRQSLGQGLEFLIYFQGNSAPDKSGLPSDRFSAERTGGSVSTLTIQRTQQEDSAVYLCASSPNAGGLFFGSGTQLSVL.

The V and J genes are TRBV6-5 and TRBJ1-2; D is unclear. V was pared by 6 bases and J by 8 bases, with 13 bases between. This CDR3 is 12 amino acids long. Looked up from germline, CDR1 is MNHEY and CDR2 is SVGAGI. The CDR3 coding sequence is TGTGCCAGCAGCCGCGGCCCCTTCGGCTACACCTTC. This gives the protein CASSRGPFGYTF.

V is TRBV29-1 and J is TRBJ2-1; 8 nucleotides match TRBD2. The germline V gene encodes CDR1 SQVTM and CDR2 ANQGSEA. This CDR3 spans 12 amino acids. CDR3 coding DNA: TGCCGGACGGGGGGGGTTGGCAATGAGCAGTTCTTC. The encoded protein is CRTGGVGNEQFF.

CDR3 amino acids: CASSPEAPISYNEQFF. Here the CDR3 DNA reads TGTGCCAGCAGCCCGGAGGCGCCGATTTCCTACAATGAGCAGTTCTTC. The V call is TRBV14, the J call TRBJ2-1; weak D call: TRBD2 (5 bases). CDR1 and CDR2 from the germline V gene are SGHDN and FVKESK. Trimming cost V 4 bases and J 1 base, with 14 bases left between them. The CDR3 spans 16 residues.

V gene TRBV4-1 combines with J gene TRBJ2-1, with 10 nucleotides matching TRBD2. The junction had 3 bases not matched to a gene; V was cut back by 5 bases and J by 5 bases. The CDR3 contains 14 residues. CDR1 is MGHRA and CDR2 is YSYEKL in the germline V gene. The CDR3 here is CASSTGTSDNEQFF. As DNA, the CDR3 is TGCGCCAGCAGCACCGGGACTAGCGACAATGAGCAGTTCTTC.

This chain joins TRBV18 and TRBJ1-2, with D unclear. CDR1 and CDR2 (germline): KGHSH, LQKENI. V lost 3 bases and J 4 bases, leaving 21 bases between the germline ends. The CDR3 extends over 17 amino acids. The CDR3 nucleotides read TGTGCCAGCTCACCTCGGGGAGAGATCAATACTTTCTATGGCTACACCTTC. Translating gives CASSPRGEINTFYGYTF.

Only a few counts were recorded for this clone. The rearrangement links TRBV5-1 to TRBJ2-1; maybe TRBD2 (6 bases). Germline-derived CDR1 and CDR2 are SGHRS and YFSETQ. The CDR3 length is 16 residues. Trimming pared 0 bases from V and 8 bases from J, leaving 18 bases between. The CDR3 nucleotides are TGCGCCAGCAGCTTGGGGGGGTTGGAGCGCGGGGATGAGCAGTTCTTC. It yields the protein CASSLGGLERGDEQFF.

The chain uses TRBV7-9 and TRBJ2-1; 7 bases fit TRBD2. V dropped 5 bases and J dropped 10; count of bases not matched to a gene: 14. This CDR3 region has 15 residues. Germline-derived CDR1 and CDR2 are SEHNR and FQNEAQ (reference sequence). The chain's CDR3 is CASSQLAVGVREQFF. As DNA, the CDR3 is TGTGCCAGCAGCCAGCTAGCGGTAGGTGTTAGGGAGCAGTTCTTC.

The V gene is TRBV5-1, the J gene TRBJ2-2; TRBD1 aligns across 9 bases. With V trimmed by 2 bases and J by 6 bases, 20 bases remained unmatched. The CDR3 runs to 20 residues. Per germline, CDR1 SGHRS and CDR2 YFSETQ. CDR3 residues: CASSLFGTGSSAVLAGELFF. The DNA for the CDR3 is TGCGCCAGCAGCTTATTCGGGACAGGGTCCTCTGCGGTTTTGGCCGGGGAGCTGTTTTTT.

In DNA form, the CDR3 reads TGTGCCAGCAGTTCCCAGGACAGTAACGGGAATCAGCCCCAGCATTTT. It is translated as CASSSQDSNGNQPQHF. The chain is built from TRBV28 and TRBJ1-5, with D possibly being TRBD1 (6 bases). The V gene lost 4 bases and the J gene lost 4 bases, with 17 bases spanning the gap. Per the germline V gene, CDR1 is MDHEN and CDR2 is SYDVKM. The CDR3 extends over 16 amino acids. Full variable domain (rest looked up from reference TRBV28 and TRBJ1-5): DVKVTQSSRYLVKRTGEKVFLECVQDMDHENMFWYRQDPGLGLRLIYFSYDVKMKEKGDIPEGYSVSREKKERFSLILESASTNQTSMYLCASSSQDSNGNQPQHFGDGTRLSIL.

V is TRBV5-8 and J is TRBJ1-6, with unresolved D. The V end lost 5 bases, the J end lost 7 bases, and 22 bases lay between the germline ends. The CDR3 spans 17 residues. The germline V gene encodes CDR1 SGHTS and CDR2 YDEGEE. The CDR3 DNA sequence: TGTGCCAGCAGACCCGGCCTCGGGGTCCTTCAAAATTCACCCCTCCACTTT. Translation gives CASRPGLGVLQNSPLHF. Full variable domain (missing parts from reference TRBV5-8 and TRBJ1-6): EAGVTQSPTHLIKTRGQQATLRCSPISGHTSVYWYQQALGLGLQFLLWYDEGEERNRGNFPPRFSGRQFPNYSSELNVNALELEDSALYLCASRPGLGVLQNSPLHFGNGTRLTVT.

This rearrangement joins TRBV4-1 to TRBJ2-2, with 12 bases aligning to TRBD2. Germline-derived CDR1 and CDR2 are MGHRA and YSYEKL. V trimming: 1 base; J trimming: 1 base; junction bases outside the gene matches: 10. The CDR3 totals 20 residues. Written as DNA, the CDR3 is TGCGCCAGCAGCCAAGCCCCACCACTAGCGGGGGGACGGAACACCGGGGAGCTGTTTTTT. Translated, it gives CASSQAPPLAGGRNTGELFF.

This sequence joins TRBV9 and TRBJ2-1, with 10 bases aligning to TRBD2. The CDR3 has 14 residues. Germline lookup yields CDR1 SGDLS and CDR2 YYNGEE. V lost 3 bases to trimming and J lost 8 bases; unmatched junction nucleotides: 5. The CDR3 nucleotides read TGTGCCAGCAGCGCCGGACTAGCGGCGTATGAGCAGTTCTTC. Amino acid sequence: CASSAGLAAYEQFF. The full variable domain, in which reference TRBV9 and TRBJ2-1 provide the parts outside the CDR3, is DSGVTQTPKHLITATGQRVTLRCSPRSGDLSVYWYQQSLDQGLQFLIQYYNGEERAKGNILERFSAQQFPDLHSELNLSSLELGDSALYFCASSAGLAAYEQFFGPGTRLTVL.

This rearrangement joins TRBV7-2 to TRBJ2-7; tentatively, D is TRBD2 (5 bases). Trimming stripped 4 bases from V and 7 bases from J, with 23 bases between. Germline CDR1 reads SGHTA; CDR2 reads FQGNSA. This CDR3 spans 16 amino acids. CDR3 loop: CASSSRAGMGMDEQYF. As DNA, the CDR3 is TGTGCCAGCAGCTCGCGGGCCGGTATGGGAATGGATGAGCAGTACTTC.

V gene TRBV11-1 combines with J gene TRBJ2-1, with unresolved D. This CDR3 has 15 amino acids. V lost 1 base, J lost 4 bases, and 11 bases lay in between. Germline values: CDR1 SGHAT, CDR2 FQDESV (reference sequence). For the CDR3, the DNA is TGTGCCAGCAGCTTAGTGGCGGCTAGATACAATGAGCAGTTCTTC. As protein: CASSLVAARYNEQFF. Drawing the rest from reference TRBV11-1 and TRBJ2-1, the complete variable domain is EAEVAQSPRYKITEKSQAVAFWCDPISGHATLYWYRQILGQGPELLVQFQDESVVDDSQLPKDRFSAERLKGVDSTLKIQPAELGDSAMYLCASSLVAARYNEQFFGPGTRLTVL.

V gene TRBV5-1 combines with J gene TRBJ2-5; 7 bases line up with TRBD1. The V segment lost 4 bases and the J segment 5 bases; nucleotides outside the gene matches: 8. Germline loops: CDR1 SGHRS, CDR2 YFSETQ. CDR3 size: 14 residues. CDR3 region: CASSRTDRAETQYF. CDR3 DNA sequence: TGCGCCAGCAGCAGGACCGACAGGGCCGAGACCCAGTACTTC.

The chain couples TRBV5-1 to TRBJ2-3; maybe TRBD2 (7 bases). This CDR3 has 17 residues. V was shortened by 3 bases and J by 2 bases, with 19 bases between the two germline ends. CDR1 and CDR2 from the germline V gene are SGHRS and YFSETQ. This CDR3 is CASSSNGQKRDTDTQYF. The CDR3 DNA reads TGCGCCAGCAGCTCCAACGGACAGAAGCGGGACACAGATACGCAGTATTTT.

This rearrangement joins TRBV11-3 to TRBJ2-1, with D tentatively TRBD2 (6 bases). Germline V lookup: CDR1 SGHNT, CDR2 YENEEA. CDR3 length equals 13 residues. V was cut by 5 bases and J by 8 bases, with 13 bases left in between. In DNA, the CDR3 is TGTGCCAGCAGCCCTCTGACGGGAGATGAGCAGTTCTTC. It translates to CASSPLTGDEQFF.

The chain recombines TRBV7-9 with TRBJ2-6; D gene ambiguous. This CDR3 contains 15 residues. With 1 base removed from V and 3 bases from J, the gap between germline ends came to 7 bases. CDR1 is SEHNR, CDR2 FQNEAQ, per germline (reference sequence). The CDR3 loop is CASSLGHGGANVLTF. CDR3 nucleotides: TGTGCCAGCAGCTTAGGACACGGTGGGGCCAACGTCCTGACTTTC. Full variable domain (remainder filled in from reference TRBV7-9 and TRBJ2-6): DTGVSQNPRHKITKRGQNVTFRCDPISEHNRLYWYRQTLGQGPEFLTYFQNEAQLEKSRLLSDRFSAERPKGSFSTLEIQRTEQGDSAMYLCASSLGHGGANVLTFGAGSRLTVL.

The chain has TRBV6-6 and TRBJ1-4, with no clear D. The CDR3 has 13 residues. Germline CDR1 and CDR2: MNHNY and SVGAGI (reference sequence). Trimming took off 8 bases at V and 7 bases at J, with 14 bases between the two ends. The chain's CDR3 is CASCPPSGEKLFF. The CDR3 DNA sequence: TGTGCCAGCTGTCCCCCCTCGGGTGAAAAACTGTTTTTT.

The V call is TRBV28, the J call TRBJ2-7; the match to TRBD1 covers 11 bases. The CDR3 length is 15 residues. The V gene's germline CDR1 is MDHEN and CDR2 SYDVKM. V lost 3 bases, J lost 1 base, and 2 bases stayed unmatched. The CDR3 nucleotides are TGTGCCAGCAGTTTGGGGACAGGGGGATCCTACGAGCAGTACTTC. It translates to CASSLGTGGSYEQYF.

The V and J genes are TRBV14 and TRBJ1-4; 7 bases are a match to TRBD1. The germline CDR1 and CDR2 sequences are SGHDN and FVKESK. The CDR3 sequence is 15 residues long. Germline trimming cut 1 base from V and 9 bases from J; bases unmatched to any gene: 8. The CDR3 reads CASSQAGGSSQKLFF. CDR3 DNA sequence: TGTGCCAGCAGCCAAGCAGGGGGTTCTTCACAAAAACTGTTTTTT.

This clone was recorded only once. The V call is TRBV6-5, the J call TRBJ2-3, with a tentative D call TRBD2 (6 bases). The CDR3 contains 16 residues. CDR1 is MNHEY and CDR2 is SVGAGI in the germline V gene. Trimming stripped 1 base from V and 0 bases from J, with 11 bases between. CDR3 amino acids: CASSYWIGGSTDTQYF. CDR3 DNA: TGTGCCAGCAGTTACTGGATTGGAGGGAGCACAGATACGCAGTATTTT.

This chain joins TRBV29-1 and TRBJ1-1; tentatively, D is TRBD1 (5 bases). The CDR3 is made up of 13 amino acids. Germline V CDR1 and CDR2: SQVTM, ANQGSEA. V was pared by 2 bases and J by 4 bases, with 11 bases between. CDR3 coding DNA: TGCAGCGTTGAATGGGGGGACGGCACTGAAGCTTTCTTT. This codes for CSVEWGDGTEAFF.

This clone was picked up one time. J is TRBJ1-1 and V is TRBV5-1; no reliable D call. CDR1 SGHRS and CDR2 YFSETQ come from the germline V gene. Trimming removed 2 bases from V and 0 bases from J, with 17 bases in between. This CDR3 has 17 amino acids. Here the CDR3 DNA reads TGCGCCAGCAGCTTCGGGATCGGTCGGTCCGTGAACACTGAAGCTTTCTTT. Translated, it gives CASSFGIGRSVNTEAFF. The full variable domain, rest sourced from reference TRBV5-1 and TRBJ1-1, is KAGVTQTPRYLIKTRGQQVTLSCSPISGHRSVSWYQQTPGQGLQFLFEYFSETQRNKGNFPGRFSGRQFSNSRSEMNVSTLELGDSALYLCASSFGIGRSVNTEAFFGQGTRLTVV.

The chain combines TRBV18 with TRBJ2-5; unclear D gene. CDR1 and CDR2 from the germline V gene are KGHSH and LQKENI. Between the trimmed V and J ends, which lost 6 bases and 2 bases, there was a span of 10 bases. The CDR3 runs 13 residues. In nucleotides, the CDR3 is TGTGCCAGCTCCCCAGACGGGCAAGAGACCCAGTACTTC. Its translation: CASSPDGQETQYF.

Of note for this clone: A much larger clone lies one base from this, so it may be a read error. The chain recombines TRBV4-1 with TRBJ2-7; D not resolved. CDR1 is MGHRA, CDR2 YSYEKL, per germline. The CDR3 has 13 residues. V was shortened by 1 base and J by 3 bases, with 7 bases between the two germline ends. CDR3 sequence: CASSQGHNYEQYF. CDR3 DNA sequence: TGCGCCAGCAGCCAAGGACATAACTACGAGCAGTACTTC.